These 2 T cell receptor beta chains share one sample of origin, sequenced in a study of radiotherapy plus CTLA-4 blockade in lung cancer. Only in-frame clones appear in the TCRdb table, and some are missing; sequencing was by immunoSEQ multiplex PCR. The data hold 90,000 or so clones, with roughly four fifths observed a single time. The sequencing here drew on peripheral blood, taken from a patient treated with radiotherapy plus ipilimumab. The receptors stem from a human donor with non-small cell lung cancer who had stable disease on radiotherapy plus ipilimumab.

The V gene is TRBV6-6, the J gene TRBJ1-6, with 10 bases lining up with TRBD1. V lost 6 bases and J lost 7; bases outside the gene matches: 9. Per the germline V gene, CDR1 is MNHNY and CDR2 is SVGAGI (reference sequence). The CDR3 sequence is 16 residues long. The CDR3 bases are TGTGCCAGCAGATCCGGACAGGGGGGAGCCAATTCACCCCTCCACTTT. This encodes CASRSGQGGANSPLHF.

The chain couples TRBV30 to TRBJ1-5; D perhaps matches TRBD1 (5 bases). Germline CDR1 and CDR2: GTSNPN and SVGIG (reference sequence). The V gene lost 5 bases and the J gene lost 3 bases, with 14 bases spanning the gap. The length of the CDR3 is 14 residues. CDR3 residues: CAWGRDGNNQPQHF. CDR3 coding DNA: TGTGCCTGGGGGCGGGACGGGAACAATCAGCCCCAGCATTTT.